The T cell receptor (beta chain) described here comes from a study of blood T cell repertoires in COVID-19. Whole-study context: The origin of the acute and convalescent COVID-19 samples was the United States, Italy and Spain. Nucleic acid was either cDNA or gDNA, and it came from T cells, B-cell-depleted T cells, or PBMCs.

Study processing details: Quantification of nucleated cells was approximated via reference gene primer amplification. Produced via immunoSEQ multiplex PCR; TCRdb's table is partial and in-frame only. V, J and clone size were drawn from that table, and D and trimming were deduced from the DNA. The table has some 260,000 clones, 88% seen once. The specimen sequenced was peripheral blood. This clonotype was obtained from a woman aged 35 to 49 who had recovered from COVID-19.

The CDR3 bases are TGTGCCAGCAGTTACAAGGGAGGGGCTTCCTATGGCTACACCTTC. Translated, it gives CASSYKGGASYGYTF. The V and J genes are TRBV6-5 and TRBJ1-2, with a weak D call TRBD1 (5 bases). The V gene lost 2 bases and the J gene lost 4 bases, with 14 bases spanning the gap. The germline V gene has CDR1 MNHEY and CDR2 SVGAGI. This CDR3 spans 15 amino acids.